The 10 T cell receptor beta chains below come from one sample, sequenced in a study of naive and memory T cell subsets. An equimolar mix of two oligonucleotides served as the beta constant-region primer for TRBC1 and TRBC2. The ligated cDNA underwent four PCR rounds using SP2 and nested alpha and beta constant-region primers. TCRdb redid the calling of the UMI-ligation and nested PCR reads with MiXCR, one entry per CDR3 protein. The sample consists of tens of thousands of distinct CDR3 sequences, approximately 17% of them appearing once. The specimen sequenced was effector memory CD4+ T cells from blood. The subset is: effector memory, CD45RA- CD27-. The receptors were sampled from a human donor in good health.

The rearrangement joins TRBV20-1 to TRBJ2-1, with 7 positions matching TRBD2. This CDR3 has 10 residues. The V segment lost 3 bases and the J segment 15 bases; nucleotides outside the gene matches: 5. The germline CDR1 and CDR2 sequences are DFQATT and SNEGSKA (reference sequence). DNA of the CDR3: TGCAGTGCTAGTCGGGACTATTGGTTCTTC. It specifies CSASRDYWFF.

This clonotype turned up a few times. The chain links TRBV28 to TRBJ2-2; 8 positions agree with TRBD1. Looked up from germline, CDR1 is MDHEN and CDR2 is SYDVKM. There are 15 residues in the CDR3. J gave up 4 bases and V 8 bases, and 9 bases lay outside the gene matches. DNA for the CDR3: TGTGCCAGCCAGTTTGCAGGGGGCGGCACCGGGGAGCTGTTTTTT. It specifies CASQFAGGGTGELFF.

This clonotype was recorded a few times. The chain joins TRBV7-6 to TRBJ2-2; 10 nucleotides line up with TRBD2. The germline gives CDR1 SGHVS, CDR2 FNYEAQ. This CDR3 contains 18 residues. The V segment lost 3 bases and the J segment 4 bases; nucleotides outside the gene matches: 11. CDR3 sequence reads: CASSFSSGGRSGTGELFF. The CDR3, as DNA: TGTGCCAGCAGCTTCTCTAGCGGGGGTCGAAGTGGCACCGGGGAGCTGTTTTTT.

CDR3 sequence (DNA): TGTGCCAGCAGTTACGACGCTGGGAGGAAGACCCAGTACTTC. Translation gives CASSYDAGRKTQYF. The chain recombines TRBV6-6 with TRBJ2-5; perhaps TRBD2 as D (6 bases). Germline values: CDR1 MNHNY, CDR2 SVGAGI (reference sequence). V shed 2 bases and J shed 6 bases, with 13 bases lying between them. The CDR3 runs 14 residues.

There are a few counts of this clonotype. This sequence joins TRBV7-2 and TRBJ1-5, with D possibly being TRBD1 (5 bases). This CDR3 comprises 15 residues. Looked up from germline, CDR1 is SGHTA and CDR2 is FQGNSA. Trimming took off 3 bases at V and 0 bases at J, with 9 bases between the two ends. The CDR3 region is CASSLSQVSNQPQHF. The DNA for the CDR3 is TGTGCCAGCAGCTTGTCACAGGTTAGCAATCAGCCCCAGCATTTT. The variable domain in full, with the rest retrieved from reference TRBV7-2 and TRBJ1-5, is GAGVSQSPSNKVTEKGKDVELRCDPISGHTALYWYRQSLGQGLEFLIYFQGNSAPDKSGLPSDRFSAERTGGSVSTLTIQRTQQEDSAVYLCASSLSQVSNQPQHFGDGTRLSIL.

V and J are TRBV28 and TRBJ1-1; D is ambiguous. Trimming cost V 4 bases and J 7 bases, with 10 bases left between them. The CDR3 has 12 amino acids. Germline CDR1 MDHEN, CDR2 SYDVKM. The CDR3 is CASSSWQLEAFF. The CDR3 bases are TGTGCCAGCAGTTCCTGGCAGCTTGAAGCTTTCTTT.

This clonotype was counted a few times. The chain combines TRBV6-5 with TRBJ1-4, with 7 bases fitting TRBD1. CDR1 MNHEY and CDR2 SVGAGI come from the germline V gene. V was pared by 6 bases and J by 5 bases, with 9 bases of the junction left unmatched. The CDR3 sequence is 15 residues long. The CDR3 loop reads CASSEQQGMNEKLFF. CDR3 in DNA: TGTGCCAGCAGCGAACAACAGGGGATGAATGAAAAACTGTTTTTT.

The rearrangement joins TRBV7-9 to TRBJ2-2; the D is unclear. The CDR3 extends over 13 amino acids. CDR1 is SEHNR, CDR2 FQNEAQ, per germline (reference sequence). Trimming removed 5 bases from V and 5 bases from J, with 9 bases in between. The CDR3 loop reads CASSPHTTGELFF. The CDR3 DNA is TGTGCCAGCAGCCCCCACACAACCGGGGAGCTGTTTTTT. Complete variable domain (other parts from reference TRBV7-9 and TRBJ2-2): DTGVSQNPRHKITKRGQNVTFRCDPISEHNRLYWYRQTLGQGPEFLTYFQNEAQLEKSRLLSDRFSAERPKGSFSTLEIQRTEQGDSAMYLCASSPHTTGELFFGEGSRLTVL.

This clonotype is deemed medium-sized (0.01 to 0.1%). J is TRBJ2-7 and V is TRBV7-2; D might be TRBD1 or TRBD2, each matching 5 bases. The ends were cut back, 2 bases at V and 13 bases at J, with 30 bases in the middle. The CDR3 has 17 amino acids. Germline values: CDR1 SGHTA, CDR2 FQGNSA. The CDR3 protein is CASSLSSWGTSSGRQYF. The CDR3 coding sequence is TGTGCCAGCAGCTTATCTTCGTGGGGTACGAGTTCGGGGCGACAATACTTC.

This clonotype was observed a few times. A clone one base away is much larger, so this may be a read error. The chain joins TRBV12-3 or TRBV12-4 to TRBJ1-5; D gene ambiguous. Trimming shortened V by 5 bases and J by 4 bases, and 12 bases separated the two germline ends. The length of the CDR3 is 14 residues. CDR3 nucleotide sequence: TGTGCCAGCAGTATAGAGGTGTTGAATCAGCCCCAGCATTTT. Its translation: CASSIEVLNQPQHF.